These 27 T cell receptor beta chains came from one sample sequenced in a study of blood T cell repertoires in COVID-19. Profiling relied on immunoSEQ multiplex PCR, and the TCRdb table lists in-frame clones only, not all of them. The sample holds 150,000 or so clones, around four fifths seen once. The sample comprised peripheral blood. The origin of the receptors is a woman in her thirties or forties with active or convalescent COVID-19.

J is TRBJ2-7 and V is TRBV11-2, with a possible D match to TRBD1 (6 bases). The CDR3 spans 12 residues. The V gene's germline CDR1 is SGHAT and CDR2 FQNNGV. The V and J ends lost 5 bases and 6 bases respectively, with 11 bases between them. The CDR3 loop reads CASSLGQGEQYF. The CDR3, as DNA: TGTGCCAGCAGCCTGGGACAAGGCGAGCAGTACTTC.

This chain joins TRBV30 and TRBJ2-1; unclear D gene. Trimming removed 3 bases from V and 6 bases from J, with 6 bases in between. This CDR3 region has 11 residues. Germline V lookup: CDR1 GTSNPN, CDR2 SVGIG (reference sequence). CDR3: CAWSWLNEQFF. The CDR3, as DNA: TGTGCCTGGAGCTGGCTCAATGAGCAGTTCTTC. The full variable domain, completed using reference TRBV30 and TRBJ2-1, is SQTIHQWPATLVQPVGSPLSLECTVEGTSNPNLYWYRQAAGRGLQLLFYSVGIGQISSEVPQNLSASRPQDRQFILSSKKLLLSDSGFYLCAWSWLNEQFFGPGTRLTVL.

The CDR3 DNA sequence: TGTGCCAGCAGCCCCCGAGGTGGCAATGAGCAGTTCTTC. Translating it yields CASSPRGGNEQFF. The gene calls are TRBV7-9 and TRBJ2-1; D is unclear. V gave up 5 bases and J gave up 6 bases, with 11 bases separating them. Germline assignment: CDR1 SEHNR and CDR2 FQNEAQ (reference sequence). The CDR3 contains 13 residues. Together with reference TRBV7-9 and TRBJ2-1, the CDR3 gives the full variable domain: DTGVSQNPRHKITKRGQNVTFRCDPISEHNRLYWYRQTLGQGPEFLTYFQNEAQLEKSRLLSDRFSAERPKGSFSTLEIQRTEQGDSAMYLCASSPRGGNEQFFGPGTRLTVL.

The chain's CDR3 is CASSLSAGLNEKLFF. The CDR3, as DNA: TGTGCCAGCAGTTTATCGGCAGGCCTCAATGAAAAACTGTTTTTT. The chain is built from TRBV27 and TRBJ1-4; D ambiguous. Deletions cut 0 bases from V and 5 bases from J, with 10 bases between. Germline CDR1 reads MNHEY; CDR2 reads SMNVEV (reference sequence). The CDR3 is 15 amino acids.

This chain joins TRBV6-6 and TRBJ2-4, with 12 nucleotides matching TRBD1. Trimming removed 5 bases from V and 0 bases from J; junction bases left unmatched: 14. This CDR3 region has 20 residues. Germline lookup yields CDR1 MNHNY and CDR2 SVGAGI (reference sequence). The CDR3 coding sequence is TGTGCCAGCAGTCCATCTTGGGACAGGGGGCGGGTTATAGCCAAAAACATTCAGTACTTC. This codes for CASSPSWDRGRVIAKNIQYF.

V and J are TRBV28 and TRBJ1-3, with D unclear. The CDR3 is made up of 14 amino acids. V was pared by 6 bases and J by 0 bases, with 9 bases between. CDR1 and CDR2 (germline): MDHEN, SYDVKM. The DNA for the CDR3 is TGTGCCAGCAGCCCCCAGGTCTCTGGAAACACCATATATTTT. As protein: CASSPQVSGNTIYF.

The chain recombines TRBV20-1 with TRBJ1-4; D gene unclear. V was trimmed by 3 bases and J by 4 bases, leaving 15 bases between them. Germline V CDR1 and CDR2: DFQATT, SNEGSKA (reference sequence). This CDR3 is 15 amino acids long. The chain's CDR3 is CSASTPRGNNEKLFF. The CDR3 DNA follows: TGCAGTGCTAGTACCCCACGGGGAAATAATGAAAAACTGTTTTTT.

The chain employs TRBV5-1 and TRBJ2-1; 9 nucleotides align to TRBD2. The length of the CDR3 is 17 residues. V dropped 0 bases and J dropped 6; count of bases not matched to a gene: 10. Germline V gives CDR1 SGHRS, CDR2 YFSETQ. CDR3 loop: CASSLGTLAGLGNEQFF. In nucleotides, the CDR3 is TGCGCCAGCAGCTTGGGGACTCTAGCGGGACTGGGCAATGAGCAGTTCTTC.

The chain has TRBV18 and TRBJ1-4, with D uncertain. The CDR3 runs 14 residues. CDR1 KGHSH and CDR2 LQKENI come from the germline V gene. V dropped 2 bases and J dropped 7 bases, with 11 bases sitting between them. The CDR3 bases are TGTGCCAGCTCACCATCGTACGGTATTGAAAAACTGTTTTTT. As protein: CASSPSYGIEKLFF.

The gene calls are TRBV5-4 and TRBJ1-6, with 8 bases lining up with TRBD1. V was pared by 4 bases and J by 1 base, with 4 bases of the junction left unmatched. Germline lookup yields CDR1 SGHNT and CDR2 YYREEE (reference sequence). The CDR3 is made up of 16 amino acids. CDR3 DNA: TGTGCCAGCAGCGGAACAGGGGGATCCTATAATTCACCCCTCCACTTT. Amino acids: CASSGTGGSYNSPLHF. The variable domain in full, with the rest retrieved from reference TRBV5-4 and TRBJ1-6, is ETGVTQSPTHLIKTRGQQVTLRCSSQSGHNTVSWYQQALGQGPQFIFQYYREEENGRGNFPPRFSGLQFPNYSSELNVNALELDDSALYLCASSGTGGSYNSPLHFGNGTRLTVT.

Concerning this clone: Other nucleotide sequences in the sample specify the same CDR3. This rearrangement joins TRBV7-2 to TRBJ1-5; 7 bases are a match to TRBD1. The CDR3 runs 13 residues. The germline CDR1 and CDR2 sequences are SGHTA and FQGNSA. The V and J ends lost 4 bases and 4 bases, in that order; junction bases with no gene match: 1. The CDR3 DNA follows: TGTGCCAGCAGCTCCAGGGGGAATCAGCCCCAGCATTTT. It translates to CASSSRGNQPQHF.

The rearrangement uses TRBV6-1 and TRBJ1-2; no reliable D call. The ends were cut back, 1 base at V and 4 bases at J, with 10 bases in the middle. Germline lookup yields CDR1 MNHNS and CDR2 SASEGT. The CDR3 contains 14 residues. Here the CDR3 reads CASSEGSRAYGYTF. CDR3 coding DNA: TGTGCCAGCAGTGAAGGGTCGAGAGCCTATGGCTACACCTTC.

This rearrangement joins TRBV5-4 to TRBJ2-7; possible D gene TRBD2, 6 bases. The CDR3 has 14 residues. Germline V lookup: CDR1 SGHNT, CDR2 YYREEE (reference sequence). V was pared by 0 bases and J by 2 bases, with 9 bases between. The CDR3 is CASSLGWGAYEQYF. The CDR3 DNA sequence: TGTGCCAGCAGCTTGGGGTGGGGGGCCTACGAGCAGTACTTC.

This chain uses TRBV11-2 with TRBJ1-4; tentatively, D is TRBD1 (6 bases). This CDR3 region has 14 residues. Germline V gene sequence: CDR1 SGHAT, CDR2 FQNNGV. Trimming shortened V by 2 bases and J by 8 bases, and 12 bases separated the two germline ends. The DNA of the CDR3 is TGTGCCAGCAGCTTAACTCTAACAGGGGAAAAACTGTTTTTT. This encodes CASSLTLTGEKLFF.

The V gene is TRBV5-1, the J gene TRBJ1-1, with D uncertain. Trimming cost V 2 bases and J 0 bases, with 8 bases left between them. The CDR3 spans 14 residues. Per germline, CDR1 SGHRS and CDR2 YFSETQ. CDR3 nucleotides: TGCGCCAGCAGCTTCCTCGAGATGAACACTGAAGCTTTCTTT. This sequence encodes CASSFLEMNTEAFF.

The sample holds one count of this clone. The gene calls are TRBV7-2 and TRBJ2-3; TRBD1 aligns across 9 bases. CDR1 and CDR2 from the germline V gene are SGHTA and FQGNSA. CDR3 length equals 16 residues. V lost 2 bases, J lost 1 base, and 4 bases stayed unmatched. The CDR3 coding sequence is TGTGCCAGCAGCTTAAGCTGGGACAGGGGCACAGATACGCAGTATTTT. Translation: CASSLSWDRGTDTQYF.

The V and J genes are TRBV15 and TRBJ1-1; 7 bases fit TRBD1. Germline V CDR1 and CDR2: LNHNV, YYDKDF (reference sequence). The CDR3 consists of 13 residues. With 3 bases clipped from V and 4 bases from J, the junction kept 2 bases outside the gene matches. CDR3 bases: TGTGCCACCAGCAGGGACAGGTTCACTGAAGCTTTCTTT. It encodes CATSRDRFTEAFF.

This chain connects TRBV28 to TRBJ1-5, with D maybe TRBD1 (5 bases). Trimming took off 3 bases at V and 3 bases at J, with 18 bases between the two ends. Germline CDR1 reads MDHEN; CDR2 reads SYDVKM. The CDR3 runs to 17 residues. The CDR3 DNA follows: TGTGCCAGCAGTTTTGGTTTCGGGGGGGTATTCAATCAGCCCCAGCATTTT. Translated: CASSFGFGGVFNQPQHF.

This clone was detected only a few times. The genes are TRBV6-5 and TRBJ1-2; D not resolved. This CDR3 is 15 amino acids long. Trimming took 2 bases from V and 8 from J, leaving 18 bases between them. Germline CDR1 reads MNHEY; CDR2 reads SVGAGI. Here the CDR3 DNA reads TGTGCCAGCAGTTACGAGGCCTCCACGCGCCAGGGCTACACCTTC. It specifies CASSYEASTRQGYTF.

The rearrangement joins TRBV2 to TRBJ2-1, with 7 nucleotides matching TRBD1. This CDR3 region has 12 residues. Germline assignment: CDR1 SNHLY and CDR2 FYNNEI. J gave up 9 bases and V 8 bases, and 7 bases lay outside the gene matches. CDR3 DNA: TGTGCCAGCGGACAGGTGAAGGCTGAGCAGTTCTTC. As protein: CASGQVKAEQFF.

This sequence joins TRBV2 and TRBJ2-4, with TRBD2 as a possible D gene (5 bases). The CDR3 spans 15 residues. Trimming stripped 8 bases from V and 4 bases from J, with 18 bases between. Germline-derived CDR1 and CDR2 are SNHLY and FYNNEI. The CDR3 DNA reads TGTGCCAGCCGGCGGGTTAGAACCGGAAAAAACATTCAGTACTTC. This encodes CASRRVRTGKNIQYF. Full variable domain (remainder filled in from reference TRBV2 and TRBJ2-4): EPEVTQTPSHQVTQMGQEVILRCVPISNHLYFYWYRQILGQKVEFLVSFYNNEISEKSEIFDDQFSVERPDGSNFTLKIRSTKLEDSAMYFCASRRVRTGKNIQYFGAGTRLSVL.

This chain joins TRBV20-1 and TRBJ2-7; 12 bases match TRBD2. Germline V CDR1 and CDR2: DFQATT, SNEGSKA (reference sequence). This CDR3 region has 15 residues. Unmatched junction bases numbered 10, after V lost 3 bases and J lost 7 bases. The CDR3 DNA is TGCAGTGCTAGTCGCGGACTAGCGGGAATTGGGGAGCAGTACTTC. Translation gives CSASRGLAGIGEQYF.

V usage is TRBV5-4 and J usage is TRBJ1-6; D call uncertain. The CDR3 runs 15 residues. Germline-derived CDR1 and CDR2 are SGHNT and YYREEE (reference sequence). V was trimmed by 0 bases and J by 0 bases, leaving 4 bases between them. As DNA, the CDR3 is TGTGCCAGCAGCTTGGGTAGCTCCTATAATTCACCCCTCCACTTT. This gives the protein CASSLGSSYNSPLHF. The whole variable domain, filled in from reference TRBV5-4 and TRBJ1-6, reads ETGVTQSPTHLIKTRGQQVTLRCSSQSGHNTVSWYQQALGQGPQFIFQYYREEENGRGNFPPRFSGLQFPNYSSELNVNALELDDSALYLCASSLGSSYNSPLHFGNGTRLTVT.

The rearrangement uses TRBV7-2 and TRBJ2-7, with 7 bases fitting TRBD2. Trimming cost V 4 bases and J 6 bases; bases outside gene matches: 6. This CDR3 region has 13 residues. Germline V gene sequence: CDR1 SGHTA, CDR2 FQGNSA. CDR3 region: CASSSFGEGEQYF. CDR3 coding DNA: TGTGCCAGCAGCTCCTTTGGGGAGGGCGAGCAGTACTTC.

This clone has only a few counts. This chain connects TRBV11-2 to TRBJ1-6; 7 nucleotides agree with TRBD1. Germline assignment: CDR1 SGHAT and CDR2 FQNNGV. The length of the CDR3 is 13 residues. V gave up 5 bases and J gave up 15 bases; unmatched junction bases: 10. CDR3 loop: CASSPGTANRLHF. The CDR3 nucleotides are TGTGCCAGCAGCCCGGGGACAGCCAACCGCCTCCACTTT.

The chain employs TRBV7-6 and TRBJ1-1; D is ambiguous. The V gene's germline CDR1 is SGHVS and CDR2 FNYEAQ. This CDR3 has 13 amino acids. V lost 1 base to trimming and J lost 4 bases, with 7 bases between them. CDR3 in DNA: TGTGCCAGCAGCTTAGGAGGACTCACTGAAGCTTTCTTT. It codes for CASSLGGLTEAFF.

The sample holds one count of this clone. The V and J genes are TRBV27 and TRBJ2-7; possible D gene TRBD2, 6 bases. This CDR3 is built from 15 residues. Trimming shortened V by 6 bases and J by 6 bases, and 21 bases separated the two germline ends. CDR1 and CDR2 (germline): MNHEY, SMNVEV (reference sequence). The CDR3 loop is CASSLTTGGSTEQYF. As DNA, the CDR3 is TGTGCCAGCAGCCTTACTACCGGGGGATCTACCGAGCAGTACTTC.